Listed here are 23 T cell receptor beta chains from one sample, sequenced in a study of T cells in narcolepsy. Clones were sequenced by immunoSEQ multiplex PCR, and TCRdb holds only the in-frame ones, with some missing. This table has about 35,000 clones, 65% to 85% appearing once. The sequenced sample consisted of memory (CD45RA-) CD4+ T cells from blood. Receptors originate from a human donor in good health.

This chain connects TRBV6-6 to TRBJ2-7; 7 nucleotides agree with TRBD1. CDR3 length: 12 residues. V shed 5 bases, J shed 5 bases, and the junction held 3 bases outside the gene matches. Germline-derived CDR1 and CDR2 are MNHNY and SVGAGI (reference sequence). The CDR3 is CASSNRGDEQYF. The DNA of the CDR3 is TGTGCCAGCAGTAACAGGGGCGACGAGCAGTACTTC.

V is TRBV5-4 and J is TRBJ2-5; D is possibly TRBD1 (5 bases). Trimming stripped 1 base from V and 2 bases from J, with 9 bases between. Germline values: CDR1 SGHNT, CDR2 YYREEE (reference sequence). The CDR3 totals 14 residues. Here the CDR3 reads CASSLRQGQETQYF. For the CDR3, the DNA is TGTGCCAGCAGCTTGCGGCAGGGTCAAGAGACCCAGTACTTC.

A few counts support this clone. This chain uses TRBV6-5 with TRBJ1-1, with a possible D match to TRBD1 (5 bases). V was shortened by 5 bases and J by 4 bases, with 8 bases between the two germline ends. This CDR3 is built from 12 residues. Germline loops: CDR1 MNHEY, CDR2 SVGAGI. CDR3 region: CASSVGGTEAFF. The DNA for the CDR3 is TGTGCCAGCAGTGTCGGGGGCACTGAAGCTTTCTTT.

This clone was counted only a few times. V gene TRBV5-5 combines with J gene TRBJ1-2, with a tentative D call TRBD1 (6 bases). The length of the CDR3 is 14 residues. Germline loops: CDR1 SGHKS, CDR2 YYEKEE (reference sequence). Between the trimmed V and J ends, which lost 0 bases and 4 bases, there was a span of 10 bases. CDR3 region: CASSLAAGVYGYTF. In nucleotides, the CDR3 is TGTGCCAGCAGCTTGGCGGCAGGGGTCTATGGCTACACCTTC.

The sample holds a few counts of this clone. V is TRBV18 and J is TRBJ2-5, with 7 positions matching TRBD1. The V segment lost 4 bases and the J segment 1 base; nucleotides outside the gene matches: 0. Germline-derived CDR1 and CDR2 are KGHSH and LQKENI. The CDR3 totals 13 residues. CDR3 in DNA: TGTGCCAGCTCACGGGACAGCCAAGAGACCCAGTACTTC. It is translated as CASSRDSQETQYF. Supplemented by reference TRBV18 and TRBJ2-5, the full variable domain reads NAGVMQNPRHLVRRRGQEARLRCSPMKGHSHVYWYRQLPEEGLKFMVYLQKENIIDESGMPKERFSAEFPKEGPSILRIQQVVRGDSAAYFCASSRDSQETQYFGPGTRLLVL.

The CDR3 DNA reads as TGTGCCAGCAGCGGCCTTGTCGGCGGGGAGCTGTTTTTT. It yields the protein CASSGLVGGELFF. The chain links TRBV9 to TRBJ2-2; D call uncertain. V was cut by 3 bases and J by 7 bases, with 10 bases left in between. Germline V gene lookup returns CDR1 SGDLS and CDR2 YYNGEE. The CDR3 spans 13 residues. Full variable domain (remainder filled in from reference TRBV9 and TRBJ2-2): DSGVTQTPKHLITATGQRVTLRCSPRSGDLSVYWYQQSLDQGLQFLIQYYNGEERAKGNILERFSAQQFPDLHSELNLSSLELGDSALYFCASSGLVGGELFFGEGSRLTVL.

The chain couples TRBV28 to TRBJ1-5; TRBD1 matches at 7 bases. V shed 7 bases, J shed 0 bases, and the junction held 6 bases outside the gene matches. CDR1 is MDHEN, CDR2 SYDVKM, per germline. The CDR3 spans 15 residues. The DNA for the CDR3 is TGTGCCAGCAATCAGGGGGGTAATAGCAATCAGCCCCAGCATTTT. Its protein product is CASNQGGNSNQPQHF.

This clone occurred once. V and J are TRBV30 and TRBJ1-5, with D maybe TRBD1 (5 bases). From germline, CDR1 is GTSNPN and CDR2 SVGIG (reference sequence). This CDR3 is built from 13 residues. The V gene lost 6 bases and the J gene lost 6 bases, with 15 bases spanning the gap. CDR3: CACQGGAGQPQHF. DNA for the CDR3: TGTGCCTGCCAAGGAGGGGCGGGTCAGCCCCAGCATTTT. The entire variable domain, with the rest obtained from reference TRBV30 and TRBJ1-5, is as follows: SQTIHQWPATLVQPVGSPLSLECTVEGTSNPNLYWYRQAAGRGLQLLFYSVGIGQISSEVPQNLSASRPQDRQFILSSKKLLLSDSGFYLCACQGGAGQPQHFGDGTRLSIL.

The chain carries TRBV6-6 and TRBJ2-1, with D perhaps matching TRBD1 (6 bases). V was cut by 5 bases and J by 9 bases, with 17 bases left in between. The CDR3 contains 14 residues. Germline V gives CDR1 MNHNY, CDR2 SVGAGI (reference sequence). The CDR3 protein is CASSATRQALEQFF. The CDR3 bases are TGTGCCAGCAGTGCCACACGACAGGCACTTGAGCAGTTCTTC.

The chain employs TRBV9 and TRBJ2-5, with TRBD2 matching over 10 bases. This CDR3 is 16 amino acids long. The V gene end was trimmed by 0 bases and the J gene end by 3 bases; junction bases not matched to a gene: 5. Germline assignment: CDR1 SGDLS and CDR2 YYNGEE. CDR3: CASSVVAGGIKETQYF. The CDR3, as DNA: TGTGCCAGCAGCGTAGTAGCGGGAGGAATCAAAGAGACCCAGTACTTC.

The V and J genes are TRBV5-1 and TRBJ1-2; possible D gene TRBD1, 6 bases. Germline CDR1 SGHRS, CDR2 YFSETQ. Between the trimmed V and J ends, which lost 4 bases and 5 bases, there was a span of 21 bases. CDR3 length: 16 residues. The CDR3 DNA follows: TGCGCCAGCAGCCCCTCTTTTGTGGGGGGCGATTATGGCTACACCTTC. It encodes CASSPSFVGGDYGYTF.

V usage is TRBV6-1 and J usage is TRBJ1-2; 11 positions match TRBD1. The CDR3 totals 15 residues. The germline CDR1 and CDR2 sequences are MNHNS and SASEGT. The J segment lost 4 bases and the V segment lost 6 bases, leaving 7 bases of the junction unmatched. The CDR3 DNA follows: TGTGCCAGCAGACCCTGGGACAGGGGGATCTATGGCTACACCTTC. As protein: CASRPWDRGIYGYTF.

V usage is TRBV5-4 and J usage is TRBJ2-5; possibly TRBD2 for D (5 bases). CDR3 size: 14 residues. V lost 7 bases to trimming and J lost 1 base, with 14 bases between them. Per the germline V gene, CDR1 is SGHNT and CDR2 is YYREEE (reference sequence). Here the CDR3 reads CASSNGKRQETQYF. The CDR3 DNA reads TGTGCCAGCTCTAACGGGAAACGCCAAGAGACCCAGTACTTC. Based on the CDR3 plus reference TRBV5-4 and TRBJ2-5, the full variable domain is ETGVTQSPTHLIKTRGQQVTLRCSSQSGHNTVSWYQQALGQGPQFIFQYYREEENGRGNFPPRFSGLQFPNYSSELNVNALELDDSALYLCASSNGKRQETQYFGPGTRLLVL.

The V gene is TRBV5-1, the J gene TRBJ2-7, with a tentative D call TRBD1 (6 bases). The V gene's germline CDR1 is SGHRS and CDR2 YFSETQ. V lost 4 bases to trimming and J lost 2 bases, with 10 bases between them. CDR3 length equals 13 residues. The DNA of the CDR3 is TGCGCCAGCAGCCCTCGGACAGCCTACGAGCAGTACTTC. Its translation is CASSPRTAYEQYF. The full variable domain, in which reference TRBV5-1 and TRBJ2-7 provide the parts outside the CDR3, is KAGVTQTPRYLIKTRGQQVTLSCSPISGHRSVSWYQQTPGQGLQFLFEYFSETQRNKGNFPGRFSGRQFSNSRSEMNVSTLELGDSALYLCASSPRTAYEQYFGPGTRLTVT.

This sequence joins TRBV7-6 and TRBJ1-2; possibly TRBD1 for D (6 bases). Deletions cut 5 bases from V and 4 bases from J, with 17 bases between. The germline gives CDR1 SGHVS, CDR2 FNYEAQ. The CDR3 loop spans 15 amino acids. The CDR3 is CASSPGAAGTYGYTF. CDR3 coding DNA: TGTGCCAGCAGCCCGGGGGCGGCAGGGACCTATGGCTACACCTTC.

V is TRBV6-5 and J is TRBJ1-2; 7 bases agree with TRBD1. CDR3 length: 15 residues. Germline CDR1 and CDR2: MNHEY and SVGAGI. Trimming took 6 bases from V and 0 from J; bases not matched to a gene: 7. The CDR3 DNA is TGTGCCAGCAGCCTAATGGACAGGACTAACTATGGCTACACCTTC. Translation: CASSLMDRTNYGYTF.

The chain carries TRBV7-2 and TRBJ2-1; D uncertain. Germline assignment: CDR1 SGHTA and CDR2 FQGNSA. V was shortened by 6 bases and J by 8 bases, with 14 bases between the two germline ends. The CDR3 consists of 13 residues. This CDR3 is CASRFAVIDEQFF. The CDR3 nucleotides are TGTGCCAGCAGGTTCGCGGTAATCGATGAGCAGTTCTTC.

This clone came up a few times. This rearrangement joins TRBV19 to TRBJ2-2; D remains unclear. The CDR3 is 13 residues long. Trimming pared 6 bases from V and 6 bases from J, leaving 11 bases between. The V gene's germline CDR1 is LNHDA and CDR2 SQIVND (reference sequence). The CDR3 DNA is TGTGCCAGTAGCCTACCGGTCCCCGGGGAGCTGTTTTTT. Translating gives CASSLPVPGELFF.

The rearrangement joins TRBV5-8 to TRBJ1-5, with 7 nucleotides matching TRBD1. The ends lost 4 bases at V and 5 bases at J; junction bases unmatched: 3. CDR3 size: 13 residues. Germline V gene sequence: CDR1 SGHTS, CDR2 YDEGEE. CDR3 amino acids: CASSPDRDQPQHF. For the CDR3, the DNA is TGTGCCAGCAGCCCTGACAGGGATCAGCCCCAGCATTTT.

This CDR3 reads CASSRTSGTHYEQYF. DNA of the CDR3: TGCGCCAGCAGCCGAACCTCCGGGACACACTACGAGCAGTACTTC. This rearrangement joins TRBV5-1 to TRBJ2-5; D perhaps matches TRBD1 (6 bases). The DNA end is a closer match to TRBJ2-7, so the J assignment may be wrong. CDR1 SGHRS and CDR2 YFSETQ come from the germline V gene. The CDR3 is 15 residues long.

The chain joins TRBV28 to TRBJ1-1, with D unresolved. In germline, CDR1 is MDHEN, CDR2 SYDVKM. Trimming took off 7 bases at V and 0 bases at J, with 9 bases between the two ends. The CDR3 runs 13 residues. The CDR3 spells CASTETVNTEAFF. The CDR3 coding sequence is TGTGCCAGCACTGAGACCGTGAACACTGAAGCTTTCTTT.

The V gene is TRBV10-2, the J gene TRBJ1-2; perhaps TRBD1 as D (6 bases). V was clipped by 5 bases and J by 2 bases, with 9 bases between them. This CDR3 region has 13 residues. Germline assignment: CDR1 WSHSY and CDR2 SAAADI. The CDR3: CASSQGWNYGYTF. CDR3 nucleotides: TGCGCCAGCAGTCAGGGGTGGAACTATGGCTACACCTTC.

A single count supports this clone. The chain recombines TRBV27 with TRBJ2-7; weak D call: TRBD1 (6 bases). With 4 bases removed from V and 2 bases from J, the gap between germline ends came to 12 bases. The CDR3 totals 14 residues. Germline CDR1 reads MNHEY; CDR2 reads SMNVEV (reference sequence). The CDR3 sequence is CASSSYRAAYEQYF. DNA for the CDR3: TGTGCCAGCAGTTCATACAGGGCCGCCTACGAGCAGTACTTC.